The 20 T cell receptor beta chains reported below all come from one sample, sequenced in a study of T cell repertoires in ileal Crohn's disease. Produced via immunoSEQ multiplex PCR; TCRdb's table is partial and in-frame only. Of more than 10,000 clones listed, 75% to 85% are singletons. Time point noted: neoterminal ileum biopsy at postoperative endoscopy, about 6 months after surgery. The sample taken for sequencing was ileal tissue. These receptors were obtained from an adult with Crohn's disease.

The CDR3, as DNA: TGCGCCAGCAGCTTGGATGGACAGTTTAATCAGCCCCAGCATTTT. Residues: CASSLDGQFNQPQHF. The V and J genes are TRBV5-1 and TRBJ1-5; tentative D call: TRBD1 (6 bases). The germline V gene encodes CDR1 SGHRS and CDR2 YFSETQ. Trimming pared 0 bases from V and 4 bases from J, leaving 11 bases between. This CDR3 is 15 amino acids long.

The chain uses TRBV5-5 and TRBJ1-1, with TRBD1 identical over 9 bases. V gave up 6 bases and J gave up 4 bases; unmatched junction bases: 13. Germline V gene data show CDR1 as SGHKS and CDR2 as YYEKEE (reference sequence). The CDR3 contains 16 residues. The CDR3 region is CASTSITGGGSTEAFF. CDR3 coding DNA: TGTGCCAGCACCAGCATTACAGGGGGCGGTTCCACTGAAGCTTTCTTT.

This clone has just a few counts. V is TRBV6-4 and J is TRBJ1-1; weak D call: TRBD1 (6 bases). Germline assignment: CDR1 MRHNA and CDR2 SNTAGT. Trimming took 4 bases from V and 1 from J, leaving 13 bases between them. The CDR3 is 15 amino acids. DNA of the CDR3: TGTGCCAGCAGTGCCTCAGGGGATCCGAACACTGAAGCTTTCTTT. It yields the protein CASSASGDPNTEAFF.

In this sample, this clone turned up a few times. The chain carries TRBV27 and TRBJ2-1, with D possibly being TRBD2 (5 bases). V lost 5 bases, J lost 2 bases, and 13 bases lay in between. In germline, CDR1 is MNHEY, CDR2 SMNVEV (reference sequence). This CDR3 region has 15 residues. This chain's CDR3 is CASSQEDSTYNEQFF. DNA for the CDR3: TGTGCCAGCAGTCAAGAGGACTCAACCTACAATGAGCAGTTCTTC.

In nucleotides, the CDR3 is TGTGCCAGCAGCCCGAGGGGCGGGGTCACAGATACGCAGTATTTT. This sequence encodes CASSPRGGVTDTQYF. The chain combines TRBV7-9 with TRBJ2-3; D perhaps matches TRBD2 (6 bases). Trimming took 5 bases from V and 2 from J, leaving 14 bases between them. The germline gives CDR1 SEHNR, CDR2 FQNEAQ (reference sequence). The CDR3 is 15 amino acids.

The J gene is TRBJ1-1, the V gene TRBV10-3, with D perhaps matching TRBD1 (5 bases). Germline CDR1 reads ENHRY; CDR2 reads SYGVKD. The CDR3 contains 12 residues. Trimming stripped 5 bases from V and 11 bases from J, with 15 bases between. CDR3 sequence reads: CAISSRGYEAFF. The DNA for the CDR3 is TGTGCCATCAGTAGTCGGGGGTACGAGGCTTTCTTT.

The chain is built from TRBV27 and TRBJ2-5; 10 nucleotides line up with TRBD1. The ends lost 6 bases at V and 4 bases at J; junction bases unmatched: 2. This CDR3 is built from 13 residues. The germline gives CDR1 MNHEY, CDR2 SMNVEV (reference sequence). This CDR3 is CASRGQGPETQYF. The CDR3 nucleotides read TGTGCCAGCAGGGGACAGGGGCCAGAGACCCAGTACTTC.

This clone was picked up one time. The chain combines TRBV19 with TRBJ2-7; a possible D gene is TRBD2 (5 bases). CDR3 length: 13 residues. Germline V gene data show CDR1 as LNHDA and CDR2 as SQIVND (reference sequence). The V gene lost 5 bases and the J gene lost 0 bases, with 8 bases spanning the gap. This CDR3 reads CASSSRDSYEQYF. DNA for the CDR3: TGTGCCAGTAGTTCACGGGACTCCTACGAGCAGTACTTC.

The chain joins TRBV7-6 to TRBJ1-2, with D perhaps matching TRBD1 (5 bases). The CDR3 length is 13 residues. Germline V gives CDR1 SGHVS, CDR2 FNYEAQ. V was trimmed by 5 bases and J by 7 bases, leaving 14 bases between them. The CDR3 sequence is CASSGQGAGGYTF. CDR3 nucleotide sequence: TGTGCCAGCAGCGGACAAGGGGCTGGTGGCTACACCTTC.

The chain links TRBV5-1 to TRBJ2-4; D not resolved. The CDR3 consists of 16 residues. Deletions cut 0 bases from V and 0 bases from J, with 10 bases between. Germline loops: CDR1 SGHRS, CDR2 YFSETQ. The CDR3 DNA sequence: TGCGCCAGCAGCTTGGAACGAAGCGCAGCCAAAAACATTCAGTACTTC. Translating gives CASSLERSAAKNIQYF.

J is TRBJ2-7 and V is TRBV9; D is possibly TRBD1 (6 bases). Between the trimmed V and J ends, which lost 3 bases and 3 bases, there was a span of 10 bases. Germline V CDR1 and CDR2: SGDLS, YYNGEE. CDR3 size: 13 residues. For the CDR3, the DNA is TGTGCCAGCAGCGGGGGGCAGGGCTACGAGCAGTACTTC. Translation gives CASSGGQGYEQYF.

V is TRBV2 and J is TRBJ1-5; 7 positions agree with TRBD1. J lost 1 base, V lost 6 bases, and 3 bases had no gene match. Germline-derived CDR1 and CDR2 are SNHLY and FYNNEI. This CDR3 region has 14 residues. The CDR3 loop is CASSRTGSNQPQHF. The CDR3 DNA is TGTGCCAGCAGCAGGACAGGCAGCAATCAGCCCCAGCATTTT.

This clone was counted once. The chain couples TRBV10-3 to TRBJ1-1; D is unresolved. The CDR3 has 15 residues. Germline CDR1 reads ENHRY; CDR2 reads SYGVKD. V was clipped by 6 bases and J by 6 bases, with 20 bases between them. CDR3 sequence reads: CAIRERELGKAEAFF. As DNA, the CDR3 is TGTGCCATCAGGGAGAGGGAGCTCGGGAAAGCTGAAGCTTTCTTT.

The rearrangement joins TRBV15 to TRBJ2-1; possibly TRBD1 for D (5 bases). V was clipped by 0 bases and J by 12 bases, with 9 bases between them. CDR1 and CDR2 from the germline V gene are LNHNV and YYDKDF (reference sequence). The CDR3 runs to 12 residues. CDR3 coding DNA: TGTGCCACCAGCAGAGAGGACAAGTTGCAGTTCTTC. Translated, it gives CATSREDKLQFF.

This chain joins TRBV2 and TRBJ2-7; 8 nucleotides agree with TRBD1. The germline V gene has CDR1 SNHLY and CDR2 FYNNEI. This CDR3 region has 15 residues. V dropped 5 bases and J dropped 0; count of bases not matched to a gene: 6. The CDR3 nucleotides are TGTGCCAGCAGTCTACAGGGGGTGAGCTCCTACGAGCAGTACTTC. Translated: CASSLQGVSSYEQYF.

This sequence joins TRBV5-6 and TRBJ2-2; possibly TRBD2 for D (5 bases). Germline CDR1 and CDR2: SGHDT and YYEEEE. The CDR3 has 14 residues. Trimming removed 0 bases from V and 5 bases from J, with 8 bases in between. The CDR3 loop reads CASSLGTETGELFF. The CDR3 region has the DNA TGTGCCAGCAGCTTGGGGACTGAAACCGGGGAGCTGTTTTTT.

The CDR3 sequence: CASSGGYTGELFF. CDR3 nucleotide sequence: TGTGCCAGTAGTGGGGGCTACACCGGGGAGCTGTTTTTT. The V gene is TRBV19, the J gene TRBJ2-2; D is perhaps TRBD1 (6 bases). The CDR3 sequence is 13 residues long. V lost 5 bases to trimming and J lost 3 bases, with 7 bases between them. Germline V gene sequence: CDR1 LNHDA, CDR2 SQIVND (reference sequence).

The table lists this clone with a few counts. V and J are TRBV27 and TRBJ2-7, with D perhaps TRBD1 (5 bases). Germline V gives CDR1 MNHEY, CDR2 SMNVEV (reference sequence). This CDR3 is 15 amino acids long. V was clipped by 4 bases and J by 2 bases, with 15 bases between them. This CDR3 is CASSSSVQGPYEQYF. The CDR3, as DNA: TGTGCCAGCAGTTCCTCCGTCCAGGGCCCCTACGAGCAGTACTTC.

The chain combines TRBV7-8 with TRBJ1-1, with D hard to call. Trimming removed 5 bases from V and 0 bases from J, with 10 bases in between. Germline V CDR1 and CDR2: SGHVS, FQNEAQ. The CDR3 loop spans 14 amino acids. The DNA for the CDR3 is TGTGCCAGCAGCCCAGGTTGGGTGAACACTGAAGCTTTCTTT. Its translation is CASSPGWVNTEAFF. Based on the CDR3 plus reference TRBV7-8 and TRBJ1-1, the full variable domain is GAGVSQSPRYKVAKRGQDVALRCDPISGHVSLFWYQQALGQGPEFLTYFQNEAQLDKSGLPSDRFFAERPEGSVSTLKIQRTQQEDSAVYLCASSPGWVNTEAFFGQGTRLTVV.

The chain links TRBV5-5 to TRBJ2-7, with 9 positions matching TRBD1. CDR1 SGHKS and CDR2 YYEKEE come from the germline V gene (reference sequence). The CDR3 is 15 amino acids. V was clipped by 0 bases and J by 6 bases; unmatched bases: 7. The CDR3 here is CASSLDRDRVSEQYF. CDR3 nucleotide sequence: TGTGCCAGCAGCTTGGATCGGGACAGGGTTTCCGAGCAGTACTTC.